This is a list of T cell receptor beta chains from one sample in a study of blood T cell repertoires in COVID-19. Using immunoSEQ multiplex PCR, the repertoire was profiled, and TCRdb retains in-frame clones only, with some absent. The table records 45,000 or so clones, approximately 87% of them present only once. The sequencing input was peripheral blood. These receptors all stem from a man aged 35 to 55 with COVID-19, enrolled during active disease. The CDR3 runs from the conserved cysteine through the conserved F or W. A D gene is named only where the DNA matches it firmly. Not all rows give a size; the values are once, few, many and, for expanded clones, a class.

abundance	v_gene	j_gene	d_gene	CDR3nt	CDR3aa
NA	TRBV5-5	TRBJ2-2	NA	TGTGCCAGCAGCAGGGGCTCGAACACCGGGGAGCTGTTTTTT	CASSRGSNTGELFF
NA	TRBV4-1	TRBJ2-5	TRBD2	TGCGCCAGCAGCCACTCCGCCGGGACTAGCGGGGGGCTGCGGGAGACCCAGTACTTC	CASSHSAGTSGGLRETQYF
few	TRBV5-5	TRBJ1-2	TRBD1	TGTGCCAGCAGCTTCCGATCAACAGGGGGCGGAACTCCGTATGGCTACACCTTC	CASSFRSTGGGTPYGYTF
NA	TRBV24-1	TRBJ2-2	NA	TGTGCCACCATGGATGGGGGGGGCGGGACCGGGGAGCTGTTTTTT	CATMDGGGGTGELFF
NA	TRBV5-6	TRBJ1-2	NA	TGTGCCAGCAGCCCGGGACATGGCTATGGCTACACCTTC	CASSPGHGYGYTF
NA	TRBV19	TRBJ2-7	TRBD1	TGTGCCAGTAGTCTGGGACAGACCTACGAGCAGTACTTC	CASSLGQTYEQYF
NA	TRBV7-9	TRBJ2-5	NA	TGTGCCAGCAGCCCCACGGTCGGAGAGACCCAGTACTTC	CASSPTVGETQYF
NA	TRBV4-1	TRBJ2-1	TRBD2	TGCGCCAGCAGCCAAGATGGTAGCGGGCGTTCAGATGAGCAGTTCTTC	CASSQDGSGRSDEQFF
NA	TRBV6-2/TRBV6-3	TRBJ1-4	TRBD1	TGTGCCAGCAGCACACGACAGGGTTGGGAAAAACTGTTTTTT	CASSTRQGWEKLFF
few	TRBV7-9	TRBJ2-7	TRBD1	TGTGCCAGCAGCTCAACCGGGACAGTGAATTTCTACGAGCAGTACTTC	CASSSTGTVNFYEQYF
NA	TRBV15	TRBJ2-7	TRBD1	TGTGCCACCAGCAGCAGGGGGCTCTACGAGCAGTACTTC	CATSSRGLYEQYF
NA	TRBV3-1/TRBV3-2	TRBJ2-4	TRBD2	TGTGCCAGCAGCCCCACTAGCGGGGGGGCAGCCAAAAACATTCAGTACTTC	CASSPTSGGAAKNIQYF
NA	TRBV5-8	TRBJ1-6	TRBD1	TGTGCCAGCAGCTTGTTTCAGGGGGCGCGAGGGTCACCCCTCCACTTT	CASSLFQGARGSPLHF
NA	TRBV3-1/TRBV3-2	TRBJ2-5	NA	TGTGCCAGCAGCCAAGTTGGAGTTCGGGAGACCCAGTACTTC	CASSQVGVRETQYF
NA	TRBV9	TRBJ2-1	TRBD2	TGTGCCAGCAGCGACGGGACTAGCGGACCCCATGAGCAGTTCTTC	CASSDGTSGPHEQFF
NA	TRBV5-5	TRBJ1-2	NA	TGTGCCAGCAGCTTGGTGGGAGAGCCTAACTATGGCTACACCTTC	CASSLVGEPNYGYTF
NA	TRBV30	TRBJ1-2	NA	TGTGCCCGAGCGAAAGACCCATGGAGCTATGGCTACACCTTC	CARAKDPWSYGYTF
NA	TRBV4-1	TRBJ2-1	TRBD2	TGCGCCAGCAGCCAAGGTCTAGCGGGAAGGTCCTACAATGAGCAGTTCTTC	CASSQGLAGRSYNEQFF
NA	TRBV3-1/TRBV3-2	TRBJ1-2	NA	TGTGCCAGCGGAGCCGGATATGGCTACACCTTC	CASGAGYGYTF
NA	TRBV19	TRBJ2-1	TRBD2	TGTGCCAGTAGTATATCGGGCGGGGCTAGCGGGAGGGCCTCGTCCTACAATGAGCAGTTCTTC	CASSISGGASGRASSYNEQFF
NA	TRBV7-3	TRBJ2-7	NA	TGTGCCAGCAGCTTAACCGGGACTCAATCCCAGTACTTC	CASSLTGTQSQYF
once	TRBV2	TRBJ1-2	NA	TGTGCCAGCAGTTACGGACAGTTAGCTAACTATGGCTACACCTTC	CASSYGQLANYGYTF
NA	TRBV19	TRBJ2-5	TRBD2	TGTGCCAGTAGTATGGCTAGCGGGTCCTCTGCGGGCCAGTACTTC	CASSMASGSSAGQYF
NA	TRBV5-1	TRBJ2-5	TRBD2	TGCGCCAGCAGCTCCGGACTAGCGGGGGGAAATCAAGAGACCCAGTACTTC	CASSSGLAGGNQETQYF
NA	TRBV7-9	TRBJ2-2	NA	TGTGCCAGCATCATGACAGGAGACACCGGGGAGCTGTTTTTT	CASIMTGDTGELFF
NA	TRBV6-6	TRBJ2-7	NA	TGTGCCAGCAGCGACGGCCCGGGGTACGAGCAGTACTTC	CASSDGPGYEQYF
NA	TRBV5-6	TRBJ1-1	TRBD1	TGTGCCAGCAGCTTGACAGGGGGCACTGAAGCTTTCTTT	CASSLTGGTEAFF
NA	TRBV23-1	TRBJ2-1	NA	TGCGCCAGCAGTCAACCCCCACTAGCAGATCGGTACAATGAGCAGTTCTTC	CASSQPPLADRYNEQFF
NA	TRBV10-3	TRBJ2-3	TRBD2	TGTGCCATCAGTGCTAGCGGGGGGGGTCGGGCGCAGTATTTT	CAISASGGGRAQYF
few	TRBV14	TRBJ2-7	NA	TGTGCCAGCAGCCAAATTCCTGCGGGCCTCTCCTACGAGCAGTACTTC	CASSQIPAGLSYEQYF
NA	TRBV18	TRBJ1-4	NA	TGTGCCAGCTCACCGCAGGGGCGAGATGAAAAACTGTTTTTT	CASSPQGRDEKLFF
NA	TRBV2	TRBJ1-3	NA	TGTGCCAGCAGTGGGGGCCTCTCTGGAAACACCATATATTTT	CASSGGLSGNTIYF
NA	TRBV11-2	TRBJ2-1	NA	TGTGCCAGCAGCTTAGTCGGGAGCTCCTACAATGAGCAGTTCTTC	CASSLVGSSYNEQFF
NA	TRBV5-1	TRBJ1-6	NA	TGCGCCAGCAGTCTGGACAGCTCCAATTCACCCCTCCACTTT	CASSLDSSNSPLHF
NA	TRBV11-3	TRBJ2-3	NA	TGTGCCAGCCAGGGTTGGGAAACAGATACGCAGTATTTT	CASQGWETDTQYF
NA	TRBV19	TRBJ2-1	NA	TGTGCCAGTAGCGGGACCTACAATGAGCAGTTCTTC	CASSGTYNEQFF
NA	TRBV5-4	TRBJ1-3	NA	TGTGCCAGCAGCTCGCAGACTGTTTCCTCTGGAAACACCATATATTTT	CASSSQTVSSGNTIYF
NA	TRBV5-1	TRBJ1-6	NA	TGCGCCAGCAGCTTGGAAGGACAGTCTAATTCACCCCTCCACTTT	CASSLEGQSNSPLHF
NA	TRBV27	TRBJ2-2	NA	TGTGCCAGCAGTTTTTCGGTCGGAGGAACCGGGGAGCTGTTTTTT	CASSFSVGGTGELFF
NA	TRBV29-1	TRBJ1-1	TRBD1	TGCAGCGTTGAAAACCCCGGTACAGGGGGGATCATGAACACTGAAGCTTTCTTT	CSVENPGTGGIMNTEAFF
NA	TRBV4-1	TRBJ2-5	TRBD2	TGCGCCAGCAGCCAAGAGTCTAGCGGCCAAGAGACCCAGTACTTC	CASSQESSGQETQYF
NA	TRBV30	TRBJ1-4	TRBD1	TGTGCCTCACAGGGGACAACTAATGAAAAACTGTTTTTT	CASQGTTNEKLFF
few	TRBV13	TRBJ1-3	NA	TGTGCCAGCAGCCATCAGGCTGGAAACACCATATATTTT	CASSHQAGNTIYF
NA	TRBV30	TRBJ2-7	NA	TGTGCCTGGAGGGCGGGGACCTACGAGCAGTACTTC	CAWRAGTYEQYF
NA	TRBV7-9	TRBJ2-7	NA	TGTGCCAGCAGCTTAGTGGGAGTCCCCTACGAGCAGTACTTC	CASSLVGVPYEQYF
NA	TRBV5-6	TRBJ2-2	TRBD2	TGTGCCAGCAGCTTCGTCGGGAGGTTGGGTGGGGAGCTGTTTTTT	CASSFVGRLGGELFF
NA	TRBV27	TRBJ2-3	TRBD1	TGTGCCAGCAGTACTGACAGGGCCTCGACTACGCAGTATTTT	CASSTDRASTTQYF
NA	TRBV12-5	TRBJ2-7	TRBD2	TGTGCTAGTGGCCAGGGACTAGAGAAATACGAGCAGTACTTC	CASGQGLEKYEQYF
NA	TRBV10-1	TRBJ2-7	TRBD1	TGCGCCAGCAGTGAAGGGACAGGGCGCAACGAGCAGTACTTC	CASSEGTGRNEQYF
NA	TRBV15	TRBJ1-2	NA	TGTGCCACCAGCAGAGACACCCGGGGTCCCTATGGCTACACCTTC	CATSRDTRGPYGYTF
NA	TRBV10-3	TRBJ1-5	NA	TGTGCCATCTATGCCCATACGGGGGGGCATAGCAATCAGCCCCAGCATTTT	CAIYAHTGGHSNQPQHF
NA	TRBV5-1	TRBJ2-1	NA	TGCGCCAGCAGCTTGGCCGGTCATGAGCAGTTCTTC	CASSLAGHEQFF
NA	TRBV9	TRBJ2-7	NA	TGTGCCAGCAGCGGGGACAACTCCTACGAGCAGTACTTC	CASSGDNSYEQYF
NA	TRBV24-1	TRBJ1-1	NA	TGTGCCACCAGTGATTCCGGACAGACAAAAGCTTTCTTT	CATSDSGQTKAFF
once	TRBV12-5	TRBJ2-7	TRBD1	TGTGCTAGCTCCGACCGACAGGGCCTTAACGAGCAGTACTTC	CASSDRQGLNEQYF
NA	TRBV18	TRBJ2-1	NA	TGTGCCAGCTCACCACCCTCTTCGCAGGCACAGTTCTTC	CASSPPSSQAQFF
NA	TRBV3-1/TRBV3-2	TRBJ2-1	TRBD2	TGTGCCAGCAGCCTAAGACTAGCGGGGGCCTACAATGAGCAGTTCTTC	CASSLRLAGAYNEQFF
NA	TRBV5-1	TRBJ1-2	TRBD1	TGCGCCAGCAGGACAGGGGAGCTTAATGGCTACACCTTC	CASRTGELNGYTF